This TCR beta chain comes out of a study of T cell responses to AZD1222 COVID-19 vaccine. Note on this clone: Its antigen remains unknown.

The germline gives CDR1 MNHEY, CDR2 SMNVEV (reference sequence). With 5 bases clipped from V and 5 bases from J, the junction kept 7 bases outside the gene matches. This CDR3 contains 14 residues. General study results and limits: Without day 14 samples, only post-peak T cell repertoires were studied. Spike-specific TCRs gained breadth and depth after people received two AZD1222 doses. White British ancestry dominated among donors, who included more females, and clonal diversity was possibly underestimated.

The data were produced by immunoSEQ multiplex PCR, yet TCRdb's version contains in-frame clones alone and is incomplete. The sample lists over 100,000 clones, over 75% seen once, with around 9.4% in the top ten. This clonotype was sampled from an adult in good health. V usage is TRBV27 and J usage is TRBJ1-1; the match to TRBD1 covers 8 bases. The material was peripheral blood, obtained on day 0 of AZD1222 vaccination. The CDR3 protein is CASSDRGVWTEAFF. In nucleotides, the CDR3 is TGTGCCAGCAGTGACAGGGGAGTGTGGACTGAAGCTTTCTTT.